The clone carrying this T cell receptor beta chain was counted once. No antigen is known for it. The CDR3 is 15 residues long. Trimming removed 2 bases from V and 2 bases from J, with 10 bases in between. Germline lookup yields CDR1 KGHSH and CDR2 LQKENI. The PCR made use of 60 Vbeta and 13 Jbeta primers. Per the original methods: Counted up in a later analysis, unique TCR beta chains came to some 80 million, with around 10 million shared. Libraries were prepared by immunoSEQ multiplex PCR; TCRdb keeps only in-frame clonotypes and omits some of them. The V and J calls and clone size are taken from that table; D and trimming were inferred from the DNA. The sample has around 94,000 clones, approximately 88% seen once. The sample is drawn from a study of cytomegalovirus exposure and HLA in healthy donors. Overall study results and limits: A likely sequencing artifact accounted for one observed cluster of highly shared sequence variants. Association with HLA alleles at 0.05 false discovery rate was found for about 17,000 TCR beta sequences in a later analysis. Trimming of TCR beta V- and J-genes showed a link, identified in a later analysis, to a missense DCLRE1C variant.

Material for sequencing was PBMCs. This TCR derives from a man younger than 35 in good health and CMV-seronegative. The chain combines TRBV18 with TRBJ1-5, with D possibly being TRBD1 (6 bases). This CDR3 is CASSPWGQGNQPQHF. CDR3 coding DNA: TGTGCCAGCTCACCATGGGGGCAGGGCAATCAGCCCCAGCATTTT.